The clone carrying this T cell receptor beta chain was seen just once. The entry originates in a study of blood T cell repertoires in COVID-19. The germline gives CDR1 GTSNPN, CDR2 SVGIG (reference sequence). The CDR3 contains 16 residues. V lost 3 bases and J lost 8; bases outside the gene matches: 18. Participants came from roughly 25 US areas, aged roughly 18 to 89 years. TCRdb keeps only in-frame clones here, not all; method: immunoSEQ multiplex PCR. Here the sample spans fewer than 200,000 clones, around 84% being singletons. The sequence was obtained from a woman younger than 45 who had been exposed to COVID-19. The sample taken for sequencing was PBMCs or T cells enriched from blood (not recorded which). The chain recombines TRBV30 with TRBJ1-2, with 7 bases fitting TRBD1. The CDR3 here is CAWRTPVDRRREGYTF. DNA of the CDR3: TGTGCCTGGAGGACGCCAGTGGACAGGCGAAGGGAAGGCTACACCTTC.